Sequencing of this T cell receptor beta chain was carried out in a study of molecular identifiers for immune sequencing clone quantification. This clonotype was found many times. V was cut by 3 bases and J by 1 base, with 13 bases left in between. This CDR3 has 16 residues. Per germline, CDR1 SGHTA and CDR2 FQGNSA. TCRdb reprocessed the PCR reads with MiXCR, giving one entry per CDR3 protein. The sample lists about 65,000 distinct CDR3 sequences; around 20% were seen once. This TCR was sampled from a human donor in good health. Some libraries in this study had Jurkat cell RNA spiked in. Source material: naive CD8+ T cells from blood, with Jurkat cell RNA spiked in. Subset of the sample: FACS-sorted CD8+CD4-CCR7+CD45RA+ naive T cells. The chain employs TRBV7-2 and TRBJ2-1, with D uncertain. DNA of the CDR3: TGTGCCAGCAGCTTGGTGGGCTTGGGGTCCTACAATGAGCAGTTCTTC. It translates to CASSLVGLGSYNEQFF.